One and the same sample provided the 20 T cell receptor beta chains below, sequenced in a study of blood T cell repertoires in COVID-19. Produced via immunoSEQ multiplex PCR; TCRdb's table is partial and in-frame only. Altogether some 86,000 clones are present, 75% to 90% being singletons, with the ten largest covering more than 25%. Sequencing was done on a sample of peripheral blood. The receptors were gathered from a woman of 80 years or more with active or convalescent COVID-19.

The chain couples TRBV28 to TRBJ1-5; possibly TRBD1 for D (5 bases). The CDR3 sequence is 15 residues long. The V gene lost 5 bases and the J gene lost 4 bases, with 15 bases spanning the gap. The V gene's germline CDR1 is MDHEN and CDR2 SYDVKM. CDR3 residues: CASSKMGGENQPQHF. The DNA of the CDR3 is TGTGCCAGCAGTAAAATGGGGGGGGAGAATCAGCCCCAGCATTTT.

The gene calls are TRBV4-3 and TRBJ1-2; D is unclear. This CDR3 spans 15 amino acids. From germline, CDR1 is LGHNA and CDR2 YSLEER. V dropped 0 bases and J dropped 8 bases, with 16 bases sitting between them. CDR3 amino acids: CASSQDPGQREGYTF. In nucleotides, the CDR3 is TGCGCCAGCAGCCAAGATCCAGGCCAGAGAGAAGGCTACACCTTC.

The rearrangement links TRBV29-1 to TRBJ1-2; a weak D match, TRBD1 (6 bases). V was pared by 6 bases and J by 4 bases, with 15 bases between. Germline CDR1 SQVTM, CDR2 ANQGSEA. The CDR3 loop spans 13 amino acids. The DNA of the CDR3 is TGCAGCGTAGACCGGGACAAGACCTATGGCTACACCTTC. Protein product: CSVDRDKTYGYTF.

The rearrangement joins TRBV7-9 to TRBJ1-5; tentatively, D is TRBD1 (5 bases). The CDR3 contains 14 residues. Between the trimmed V and J ends, which lost 0 bases and 6 bases, there was a span of 9 bases. Germline V gene lookup returns CDR1 SEHNR and CDR2 FQNEAQ (reference sequence). CDR3 nucleotide sequence: TGTGCCAGCAGCTTAGCGGCAGGGCTTCAGCCCCAGCATTTT. It encodes CASSLAAGLQPQHF. Combining the CDR3 with reference TRBV7-9 and TRBJ1-5 gives the whole variable domain DTGVSQNPRHKITKRGQNVTFRCDPISEHNRLYWYRQTLGQGPEFLTYFQNEAQLEKSRLLSDRFSAERPKGSFSTLEIQRTEQGDSAMYLCASSLAAGLQPQHFGDGTRLSIL.

The V call is TRBV18, the J call TRBJ1-1; 10 positions agree with TRBD1. The CDR3 has 15 amino acids. Germline-derived CDR1 and CDR2 are KGHSH and LQKENI. V gave up 4 bases and J gave up 2 bases; unmatched junction bases: 4. CDR3 nucleotide sequence: TGTGCCAGCTCACTCGGGACAGGGGCCAACACTGAAGCTTTCTTT. Its translation: CASSLGTGANTEAFF.

J is TRBJ2-2 and V is TRBV15; D is unclear. This CDR3 has 12 amino acids. Germline CDR1 and CDR2: LNHNV and YYDKDF (reference sequence). Trimming stripped 2 bases from V and 5 bases from J, with 3 bases between. The CDR3 sequence is CATSRPTGELFF. Here the CDR3 DNA reads TGTGCCACCAGCAGACCTACCGGGGAGCTGTTTTTT.

The chain combines TRBV5-5 with TRBJ2-2; 11 bases align to TRBD2. V was clipped by 4 bases and J by 0 bases; unmatched bases: 2. CDR3 length: 16 amino acids. Germline-derived CDR1 and CDR2 are SGHKS and YYEKEE (reference sequence). Here the CDR3 reads CASSKLAGANTGELFF. In DNA form, the CDR3 reads TGTGCCAGCAGCAAACTAGCGGGGGCGAACACCGGGGAGCTGTTTTTT.

This clone was picked up a small number of times. The V call is TRBV7-9, the J call TRBJ2-7; D gene ambiguous. The CDR3 is 12 amino acids. V was cut by 3 bases and J by 0 bases, with 3 bases left in between. Germline CDR1 and CDR2: SEHNR and FQNEAQ (reference sequence). CDR3 loop: CASSFGSYEQYF. The CDR3 coding sequence is TGTGCCAGCAGCTTCGGCTCCTACGAGCAGTACTTC. Full variable domain (rest looked up from reference TRBV7-9 and TRBJ2-7): DTGVSQNPRHKITKRGQNVTFRCDPISEHNRLYWYRQTLGQGPEFLTYFQNEAQLEKSRLLSDRFSAERPKGSFSTLEIQRTEQGDSAMYLCASSFGSYEQYFGPGTRLTVT.

The gene calls are TRBV7-3 and TRBJ2-2; 11 nucleotides align to TRBD2. V was pared by 6 bases and J by 4 bases, with 10 bases of the junction left unmatched. CDR1 is SGHTA, CDR2 FQGTGA, per germline. There are 17 residues in the CDR3. The CDR3 nucleotides read TGTGCCAGCAGTCGGAGGACTAGCGGGTCGAGCACCGGGGAGCTGTTTTTT. This codes for CASSRRTSGSSTGELFF.

The chain is built from TRBV5-4 and TRBJ2-7; D call uncertain. Trimming left V 2 bases short and J 0 bases short, with 12 bases between. The germline gives CDR1 SGHNT, CDR2 YYREEE (reference sequence). The CDR3 is 15 amino acids. The CDR3 sequence: CASSFSSTPSYEQYF. In DNA, the CDR3 is TGTGCCAGCAGCTTTTCCTCGACTCCCTCCTACGAGCAGTACTTC.

The CDR3 nucleotides are TGCAGTGCTCCTGACCAGGGTATCGCGTACTTC. It yields the protein CSAPDQGIAYF. This chain connects TRBV20-1 to TRBJ2-7, with D possibly being TRBD1 (5 bases). The V end lost 5 bases, the J end lost 12 bases, and 17 bases lay between the germline ends. CDR1 is DFQATT, CDR2 SNEGSKA, per germline (reference sequence). This CDR3 has 11 residues.

The CDR3 spells CASSPGSGDNQPQHF. The DNA of the CDR3 is TGTGCCAGCAGCCCAGGGTCAGGGGACAATCAGCCCCAGCATTTT. This chain connects TRBV7-2 to TRBJ1-5; maybe TRBD1 (6 bases). Per germline, CDR1 SGHTA and CDR2 FQGNSA. This CDR3 has 15 amino acids. Between the trimmed V and J ends, which lost 5 bases and 3 bases, there was a span of 14 bases.

V gene TRBV2 combines with J gene TRBJ2-6, with 7 bases matching TRBD1. Trimming at V came to 2 bases and at J to 0 bases, leaving 10 bases not matched to a gene. Germline-derived CDR1 and CDR2 are SNHLY and FYNNEI. CDR3 length: 19 amino acids. The CDR3 DNA reads as TGTGCCAGCAGTGAAACCCGGGACAGACGGGGCTCTGGGGCCAACGTCCTGACTTTC. Residues: CASSETRDRRGSGANVLTF.

V and J are TRBV6-5 and TRBJ2-1, with 11 bases matching TRBD2. The CDR3 has 15 residues. CDR1 and CDR2 from the germline V gene are MNHEY and SVGAGI. V lost 10 bases and J lost 5; bases outside the gene matches: 10. This chain's CDR3 is CAILIAGGPDNEQFF. The CDR3 nucleotides read TGTGCCATCCTCATAGCGGGGGGGCCGGACAATGAGCAGTTCTTC.

A note on this clone: This same CDR3 is encoded by further DNA sequences in the sample. V gene TRBV19 combines with J gene TRBJ1-1; possible D gene TRBD1, 5 bases. The germline gives CDR1 LNHDA, CDR2 SQIVND (reference sequence). Trimming removed 4 bases from V and 0 bases from J, with 6 bases in between. The CDR3 is 13 amino acids. For the CDR3, the DNA is TGTGCCAGTAGTACACAGGTGAACACTGAAGCTTTCTTT. It encodes CASSTQVNTEAFF.

The chain uses TRBV4-1 and TRBJ2-5, with 10 bases aligning to TRBD1. CDR1 MGHRA and CDR2 YSYEKL come from the germline V gene. The CDR3 sequence is 16 residues long. Trimming cost V 6 bases and J 2 bases; bases outside gene matches: 9. CDR3 sequence: CASSGTGATPQETQYF. The CDR3 bases are TGCGCCAGCAGTGGGACAGGGGCCACGCCTCAAGAGACCCAGTACTTC.

The chain's CDR3 is CASGRQGAGNTIYF. In DNA, the CDR3 is TGTGCCAGCGGACGACAGGGGGCTGGAAACACCATATATTTT. The chain uses TRBV6-5 and TRBJ1-3; the match to TRBD1 covers 9 bases. V lost 8 bases to trimming and J lost 2 bases; unmatched junction nucleotides: 4. Germline V gene lookup returns CDR1 MNHEY and CDR2 SVGAGI. The length of the CDR3 is 14 residues.

This clone was detected ten times or more. V is TRBV7-9 and J is TRBJ2-7, with 11 bases aligning to TRBD2. Per the germline V gene, CDR1 is SEHNR and CDR2 is FQNEAQ (reference sequence). The J segment lost 1 base and the V segment lost 2 bases, leaving 4 bases of the junction unmatched. This CDR3 is built from 16 residues. The CDR3 bases are TGTGCCAGCAGCTTATTTCCTAGCGGGGGGTCCTACGAGCAGTACTTC. It encodes CASSLFPSGGSYEQYF.

The chain carries TRBV29-1 and TRBJ2-7; D unresolved. This CDR3 has 12 amino acids. Germline V gives CDR1 SQVTM, CDR2 ANQGSEA. Trimming cost V 5 bases and J 6 bases, with 14 bases left between them. The CDR3 region has the DNA TGCAGCGTTCTCCGAGATGGGCTCGAGCAGTACTTC. It encodes CSVLRDGLEQYF.

This chain joins TRBV6-4 and TRBJ1-5; D is undetermined. Per the germline V gene, CDR1 is MRHNA and CDR2 is SNTAGT. Trimming took 0 bases from V and 7 from J, leaving 10 bases between them. The CDR3 consists of 14 residues. The CDR3 is CASSDSEGGQPQHF. The CDR3 DNA reads TGTGCCAGCAGTGACTCGGAGGGAGGGCAGCCCCAGCATTTT.